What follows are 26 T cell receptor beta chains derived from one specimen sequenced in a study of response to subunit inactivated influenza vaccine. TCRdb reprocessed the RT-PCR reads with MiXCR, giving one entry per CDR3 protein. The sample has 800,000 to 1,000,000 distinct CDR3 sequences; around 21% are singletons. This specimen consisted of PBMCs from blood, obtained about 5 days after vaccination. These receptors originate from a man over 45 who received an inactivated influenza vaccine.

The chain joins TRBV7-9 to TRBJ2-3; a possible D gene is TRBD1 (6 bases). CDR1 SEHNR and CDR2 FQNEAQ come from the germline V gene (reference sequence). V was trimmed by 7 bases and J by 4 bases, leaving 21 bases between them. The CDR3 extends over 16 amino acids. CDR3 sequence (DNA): TGTGCCAGCATCAAAAGTCGAGGGGGACGCCCAGATACGCAGTATTTT. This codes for CASIKSRGGRPDTQYF.

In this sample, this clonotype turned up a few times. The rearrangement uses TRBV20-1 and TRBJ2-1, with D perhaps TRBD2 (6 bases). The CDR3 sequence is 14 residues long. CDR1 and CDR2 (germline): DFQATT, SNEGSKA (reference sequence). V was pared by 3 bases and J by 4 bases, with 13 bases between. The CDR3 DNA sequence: TGCAGTGCTAGTCAGAAAGGAGGGTACAATGAGCAGTTCTTC. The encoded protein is CSASQKGGYNEQFF.

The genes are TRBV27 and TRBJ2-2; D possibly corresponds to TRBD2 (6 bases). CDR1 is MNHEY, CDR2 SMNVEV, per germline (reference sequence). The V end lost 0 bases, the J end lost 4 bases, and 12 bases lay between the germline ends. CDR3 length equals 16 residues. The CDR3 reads CASSLSPGRGTGELFF. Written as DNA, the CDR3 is TGTGCCAGCAGTTTATCCCCCGGGAGAGGCACCGGGGAGCTGTTTTTT.

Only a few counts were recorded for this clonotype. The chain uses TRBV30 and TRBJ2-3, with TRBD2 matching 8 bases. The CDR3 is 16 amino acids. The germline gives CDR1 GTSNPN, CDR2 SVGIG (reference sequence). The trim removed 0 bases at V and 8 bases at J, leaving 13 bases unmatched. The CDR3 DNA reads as TGTGCCTGGAGTGTGACGAGCGGGAGCCCAGGTGGTACGCAGTATTTT. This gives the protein CAWSVTSGSPGGTQYF. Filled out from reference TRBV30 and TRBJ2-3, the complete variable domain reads SQTIHQWPATLVQPVGSPLSLECTVEGTSNPNLYWYRQAAGRGLQLLFYSVGIGQISSEVPQNLSASRPQDRQFILSSKKLLLSDSGFYLCAWSVTSGSPGGTQYFGPGTRLTVL.

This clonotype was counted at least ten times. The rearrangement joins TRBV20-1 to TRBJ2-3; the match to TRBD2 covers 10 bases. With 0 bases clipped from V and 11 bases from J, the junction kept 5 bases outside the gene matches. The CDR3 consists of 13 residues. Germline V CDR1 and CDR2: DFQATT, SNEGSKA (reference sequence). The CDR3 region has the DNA TGCAGTGCTAGAGAAGCTAGCGGGAGCGAGCAGTATTTT. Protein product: CSAREASGSEQYF.

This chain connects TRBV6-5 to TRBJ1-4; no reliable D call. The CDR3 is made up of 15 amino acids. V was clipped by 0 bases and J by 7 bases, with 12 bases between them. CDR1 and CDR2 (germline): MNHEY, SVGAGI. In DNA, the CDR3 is TGTGCCAGCAGTTACTCTGGCGCTCCCCGTGAAAAACTGTTTTTT. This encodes CASSYSGAPREKLFF.

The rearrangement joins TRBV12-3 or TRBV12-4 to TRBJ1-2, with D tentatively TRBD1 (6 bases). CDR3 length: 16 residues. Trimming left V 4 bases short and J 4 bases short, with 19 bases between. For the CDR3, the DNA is TGTGCCAGCAGTTGGACAGCCGGGTCCGGGTTCTATGGCTACACCTTC. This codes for CASSWTAGSGFYGYTF.

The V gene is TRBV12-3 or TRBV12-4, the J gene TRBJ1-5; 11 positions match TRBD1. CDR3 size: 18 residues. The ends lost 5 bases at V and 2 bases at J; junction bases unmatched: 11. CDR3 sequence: CASSLQPGQGVGNQPQHF. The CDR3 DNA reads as TGTGCCAGCAGTCTCCAACCGGGACAGGGGGTGGGCAATCAGCCCCAGCATTTT.

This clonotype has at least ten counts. The CDR3 loop reads CASSVGSTGELFF. In nucleotides, the CDR3 is TGTGCCAGCAGCGTAGGAAGCACCGGGGAGCTGTTTTTT. This sequence joins TRBV9 and TRBJ2-2; D is unclear. The CDR3 is 13 residues long. V was shortened by 0 bases and J by 4 bases, with 4 bases between the two germline ends. The germline V gene encodes CDR1 SGDLS and CDR2 YYNGEE. The entire variable domain, with the rest obtained from reference TRBV9 and TRBJ2-2, is as follows: DSGVTQTPKHLITATGQRVTLRCSPRSGDLSVYWYQQSLDQGLQFLIQYYNGEERAKGNILERFSAQQFPDLHSELNLSSLELGDSALYFCASSVGSTGELFFGEGSRLTVL.

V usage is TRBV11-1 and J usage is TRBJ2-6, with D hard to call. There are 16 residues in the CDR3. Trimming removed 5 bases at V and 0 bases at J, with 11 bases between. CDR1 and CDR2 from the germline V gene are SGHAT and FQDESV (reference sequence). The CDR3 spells CASSPRWGSGANVLTF. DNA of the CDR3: TGTGCCAGCAGCCCCCGGTGGGGCTCTGGGGCCAACGTCCTGACTTTC.

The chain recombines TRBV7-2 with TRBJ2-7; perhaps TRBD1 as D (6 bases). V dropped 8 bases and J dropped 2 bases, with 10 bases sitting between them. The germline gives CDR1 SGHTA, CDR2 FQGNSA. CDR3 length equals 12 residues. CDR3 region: CASGQSTYEQYF. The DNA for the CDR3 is TGTGCCAGCGGACAGAGCACCTACGAGCAGTACTTC. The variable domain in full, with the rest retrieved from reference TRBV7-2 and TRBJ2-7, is GAGVSQSPSNKVTEKGKDVELRCDPISGHTALYWYRQSLGQGLEFLIYFQGNSAPDKSGLPSDRFSAERTGGSVSTLTIQRTQQEDSAVYLCASGQSTYEQYFGPGTRLTVT.

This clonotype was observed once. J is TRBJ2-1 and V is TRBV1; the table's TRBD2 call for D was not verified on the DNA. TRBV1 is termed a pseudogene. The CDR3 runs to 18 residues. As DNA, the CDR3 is TGTACCAGCAGTCCACGCTTACGGGGACTAGCGGGGGGCAATGAGCAGTTCTTC. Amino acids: CTSSPRLRGLAGGNEQFF.

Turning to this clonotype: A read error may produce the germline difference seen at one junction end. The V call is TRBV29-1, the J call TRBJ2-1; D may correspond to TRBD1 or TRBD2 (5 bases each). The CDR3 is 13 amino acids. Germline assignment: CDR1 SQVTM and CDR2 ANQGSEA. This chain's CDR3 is CSVAGQAYNEQSF. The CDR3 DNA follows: TGCAGCGTTGCGGGGCAGGCCTACAATGAGCAGTCCTTC.

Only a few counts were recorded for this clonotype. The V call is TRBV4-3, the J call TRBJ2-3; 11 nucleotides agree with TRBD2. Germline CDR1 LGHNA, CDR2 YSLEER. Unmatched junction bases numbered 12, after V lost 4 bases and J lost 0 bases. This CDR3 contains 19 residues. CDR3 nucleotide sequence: TGCGCCAGCAGCCGAGGTAGCGGGGGGGAGCGAACTAGCACAGATACGCAGTATTTT. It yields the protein CASSRGSGGERTSTDTQYF.

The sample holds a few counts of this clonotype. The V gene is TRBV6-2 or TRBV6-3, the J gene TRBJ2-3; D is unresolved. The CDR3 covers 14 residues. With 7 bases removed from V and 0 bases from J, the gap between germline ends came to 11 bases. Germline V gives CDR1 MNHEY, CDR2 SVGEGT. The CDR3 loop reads CASNQMSSTDTQYF. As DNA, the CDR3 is TGTGCCAGCAATCAAATGTCTAGCACAGATACGCAGTATTTT.

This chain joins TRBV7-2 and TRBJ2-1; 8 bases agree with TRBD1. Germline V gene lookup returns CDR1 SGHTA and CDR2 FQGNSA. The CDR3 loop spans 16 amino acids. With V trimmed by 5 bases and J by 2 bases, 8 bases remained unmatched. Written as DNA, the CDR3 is TGTGCCAGCAGCCCCCAGGGGGCGACCACCTACAATGAGCAGTTCTTC. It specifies CASSPQGATTYNEQFF.

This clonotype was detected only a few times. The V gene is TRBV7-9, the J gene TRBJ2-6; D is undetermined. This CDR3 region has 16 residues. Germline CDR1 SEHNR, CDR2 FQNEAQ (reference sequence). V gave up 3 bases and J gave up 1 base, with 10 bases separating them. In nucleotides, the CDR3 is TGTGCCAGCAGCTTGGGTGCGATTTCTGGGGCCAACGTCCTGACTTTC. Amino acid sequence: CASSLGAISGANVLTF.

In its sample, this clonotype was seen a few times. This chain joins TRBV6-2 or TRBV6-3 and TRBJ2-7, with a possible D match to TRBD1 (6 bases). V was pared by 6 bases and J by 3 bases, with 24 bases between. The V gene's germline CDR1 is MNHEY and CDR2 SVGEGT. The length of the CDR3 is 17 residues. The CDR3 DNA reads TGTGCCAGCAGCCTCTGGCCTCCGGGACACGCCTTCTACGAGCAGTACTTC. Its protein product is CASSLWPPGHAFYEQYF.

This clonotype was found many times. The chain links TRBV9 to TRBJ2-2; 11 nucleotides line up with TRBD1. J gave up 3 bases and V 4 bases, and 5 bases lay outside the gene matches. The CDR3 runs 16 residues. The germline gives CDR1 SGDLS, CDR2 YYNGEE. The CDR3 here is CASSRGDRGYTGELFF. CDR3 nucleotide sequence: TGTGCCAGCAGCCGAGGGGACAGGGGGTACACCGGGGAGCTGTTTTTT.

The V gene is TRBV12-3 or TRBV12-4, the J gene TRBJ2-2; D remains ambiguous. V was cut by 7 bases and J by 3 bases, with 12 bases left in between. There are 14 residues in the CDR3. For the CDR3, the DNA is TGTGCCAGCATTCTCCCCGGGCACACCGGGGAGCTGTTTTTT. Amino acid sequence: CASILPGHTGELFF.

The CDR3 sequence is CASSLDSGVEAFF. Written as DNA, the CDR3 is TGTGCCAGCAGCTTAGATTCAGGGGTTGAAGCTTTCTTT. The chain combines TRBV7-9 with TRBJ1-1, with D maybe TRBD1 (6 bases). The CDR3 has 13 residues. Between the trimmed V and J ends, which lost 1 base and 7 bases, there was a span of 10 bases. CDR1 is SEHNR, CDR2 FQNEAQ, per germline (reference sequence).

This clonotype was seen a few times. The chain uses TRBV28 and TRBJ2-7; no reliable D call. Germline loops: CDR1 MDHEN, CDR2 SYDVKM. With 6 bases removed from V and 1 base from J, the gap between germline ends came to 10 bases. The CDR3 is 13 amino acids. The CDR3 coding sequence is TGTGCCAGCAGGAGCACGGAGTCCTACGAGCAGTACTTC. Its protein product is CASRSTESYEQYF. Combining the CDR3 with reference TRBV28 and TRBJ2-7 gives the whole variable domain DVKVTQSSRYLVKRTGEKVFLECVQDMDHENMFWYRQDPGLGLRLIYFSYDVKMKEKGDIPEGYSVSREKKERFSLILESASTNQTSMYLCASRSTESYEQYFGPGTRLTVT.

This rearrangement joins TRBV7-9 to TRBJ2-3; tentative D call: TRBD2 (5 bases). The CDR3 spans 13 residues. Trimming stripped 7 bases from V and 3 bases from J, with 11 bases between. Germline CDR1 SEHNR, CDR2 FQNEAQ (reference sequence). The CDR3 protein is CASTHAGTDTQYF. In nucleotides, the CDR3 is TGTGCCAGCACCCATGCGGGTACAGATACGCAGTATTTT.

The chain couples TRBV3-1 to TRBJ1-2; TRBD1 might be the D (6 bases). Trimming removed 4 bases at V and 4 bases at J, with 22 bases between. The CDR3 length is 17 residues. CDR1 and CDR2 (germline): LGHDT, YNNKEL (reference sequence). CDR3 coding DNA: TGTGCCAGCAGCCCGCGGGACATAGGATCGTCCGTCTATGGCTACACCTTC. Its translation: CASSPRDIGSSVYGYTF.

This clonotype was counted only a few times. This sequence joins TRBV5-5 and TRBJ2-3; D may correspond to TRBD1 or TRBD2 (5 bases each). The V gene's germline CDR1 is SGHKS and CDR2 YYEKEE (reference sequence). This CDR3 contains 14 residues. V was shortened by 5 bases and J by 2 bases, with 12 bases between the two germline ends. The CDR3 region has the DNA TGTGCCAGCAGTACCGGGACCTTCACAGATACGCAGTATTTT. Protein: CASSTGTFTDTQYF.

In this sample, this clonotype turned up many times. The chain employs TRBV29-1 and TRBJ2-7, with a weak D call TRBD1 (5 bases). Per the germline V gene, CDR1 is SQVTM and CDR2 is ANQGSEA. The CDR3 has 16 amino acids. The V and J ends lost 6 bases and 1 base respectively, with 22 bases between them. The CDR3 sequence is CSVLGVGFRDSYEQYF. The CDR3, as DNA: TGCAGCGTCCTAGGAGTGGGCTTCAGGGATTCCTACGAGCAGTACTTC.